This T cell receptor (beta chain) was sequenced for a study of shared clonotypes between healthy human individuals. Points from the study as a whole: Despite large depth, sorted-subset datasets appeared incompletely sequenced. Relative to their counterparts shared across all four donors, non-shared clonotypes exhibited diminished generation probabilities.

CD45RO-negative cells were positively selected for CCR7, leaving out terminally differentiated effector memory CD45RA+ cells. V was clipped by 3 bases and J by 8 bases, with 11 bases between them. Germline loops: CDR1 SEHNR, CDR2 FQNEAQ (reference sequence). There are 13 residues in the CDR3. Sequencing was performed with immunoSEQ multiplex PCR; in TCRdb, only in-frame clones are kept and a portion is missing. The sample lists roughly 1,800,000 clones; about 95% were seen once. With respect to this clone: The antigen remains undetermined. Other DNA sequences within the sample encode an identical CDR3.

Sequenced material: naive CD8+ T cells sorted from blood. This TCR was recovered from a man younger than 35 in good health. The chain has TRBV7-9 and TRBJ2-1; D is possibly TRBD1 or TRBD2 (5 bases each). CDR3 sequence (DNA): TGTGCCAGCAGCTTGCCGGGACGAGATGAGCAGTTCTTC. It translates to CASSLPGRDEQFF.